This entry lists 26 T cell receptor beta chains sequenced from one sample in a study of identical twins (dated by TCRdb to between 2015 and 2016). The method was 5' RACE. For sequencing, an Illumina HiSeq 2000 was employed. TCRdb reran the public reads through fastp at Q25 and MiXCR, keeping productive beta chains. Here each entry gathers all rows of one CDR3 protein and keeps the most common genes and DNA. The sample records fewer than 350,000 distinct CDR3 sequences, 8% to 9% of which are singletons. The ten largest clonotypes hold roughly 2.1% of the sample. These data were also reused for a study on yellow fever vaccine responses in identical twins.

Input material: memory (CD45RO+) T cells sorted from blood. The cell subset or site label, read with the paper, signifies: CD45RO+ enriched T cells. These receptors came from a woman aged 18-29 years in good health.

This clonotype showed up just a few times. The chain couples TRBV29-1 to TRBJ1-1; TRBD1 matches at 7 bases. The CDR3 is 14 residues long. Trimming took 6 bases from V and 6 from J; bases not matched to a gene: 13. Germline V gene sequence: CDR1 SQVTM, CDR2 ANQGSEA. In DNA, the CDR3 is TGCAGCGTACAGGGGACGGGTGTAGGCGCTGAAGCTTTCTTT. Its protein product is CSVQGTGVGAEAFF.

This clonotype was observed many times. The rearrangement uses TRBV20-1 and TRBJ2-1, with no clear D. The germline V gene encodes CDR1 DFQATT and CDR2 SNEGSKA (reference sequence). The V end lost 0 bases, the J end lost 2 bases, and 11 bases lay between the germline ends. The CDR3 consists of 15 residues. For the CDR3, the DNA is TGCAGTGCTAGAGATGGAACAAGGGCCTACAATGAGCAGTTCTTC. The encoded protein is CSARDGTRAYNEQFF.

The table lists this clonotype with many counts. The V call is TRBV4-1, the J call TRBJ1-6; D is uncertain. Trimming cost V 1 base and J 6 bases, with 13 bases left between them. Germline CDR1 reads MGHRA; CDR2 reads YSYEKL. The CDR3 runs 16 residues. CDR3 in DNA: TGCGCCAGCAGCCAAGGTGTGGGGTTAGGTAATTCACCCCTCCACTTT. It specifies CASSQGVGLGNSPLHF.

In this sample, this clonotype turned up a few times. The CDR3 loop reads CASSGSPSNEQFF. The CDR3 DNA reads TGTGCCAGCAGTGGGTCCCCCAGCAATGAGCAGTTCTTC. J is TRBJ2-1 and V is TRBV6-4, with D uncertain. Trimming shortened V by 4 bases and J by 6 bases, and 10 bases separated the two germline ends. The CDR3 extends over 13 amino acids. Germline V gene data show CDR1 as MRHNA and CDR2 as SNTAGT.

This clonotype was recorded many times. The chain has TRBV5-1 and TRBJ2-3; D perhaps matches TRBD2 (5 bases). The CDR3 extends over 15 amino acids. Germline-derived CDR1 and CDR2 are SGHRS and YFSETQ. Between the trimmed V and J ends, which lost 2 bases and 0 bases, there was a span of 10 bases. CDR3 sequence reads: CASSLAETSTDTQYF. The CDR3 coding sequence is TGCGCCAGCAGCTTAGCGGAGACTAGCACAGATACGCAGTATTTT.

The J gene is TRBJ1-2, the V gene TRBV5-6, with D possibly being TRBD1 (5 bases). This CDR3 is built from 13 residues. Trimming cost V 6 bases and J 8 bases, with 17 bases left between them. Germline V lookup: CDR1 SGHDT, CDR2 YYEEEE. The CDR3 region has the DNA TGTGCCAGCACCCCCGGAAGGGGCTGGGGCTACACCTTC. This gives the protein CASTPGRGWGYTF. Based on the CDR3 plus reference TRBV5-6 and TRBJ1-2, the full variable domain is DAGVTQSPTHLIKTRGQQVTLRCSPKSGHDTVSWYQQALGQGPQFIFQYYEEEERQRGNFPDRFSGHQFPNYSSELNVNALLLGDSALYLCASTPGRGWGYTFGSGTRLTVV.

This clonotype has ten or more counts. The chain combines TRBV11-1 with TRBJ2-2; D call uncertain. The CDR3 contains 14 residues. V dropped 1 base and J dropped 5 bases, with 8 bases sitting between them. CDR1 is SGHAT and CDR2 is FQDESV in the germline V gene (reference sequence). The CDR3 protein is CASSLVAGTGELFF. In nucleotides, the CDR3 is TGTGCCAGCAGCTTAGTCGCCGGTACCGGGGAGCTGTTTTTT.

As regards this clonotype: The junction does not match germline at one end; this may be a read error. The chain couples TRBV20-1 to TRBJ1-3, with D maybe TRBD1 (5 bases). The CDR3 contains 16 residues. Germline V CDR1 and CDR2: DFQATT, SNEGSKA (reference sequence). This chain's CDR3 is CSARGRNLSSGKTIYF. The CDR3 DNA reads TGCAGTGCTAGGGGACGAAATTTGAGCTCTGGAAAGACCATATATTTT.

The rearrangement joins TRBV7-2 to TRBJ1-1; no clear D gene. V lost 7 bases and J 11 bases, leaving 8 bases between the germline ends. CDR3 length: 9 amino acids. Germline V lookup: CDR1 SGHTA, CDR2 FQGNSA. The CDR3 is CASTFPAFF. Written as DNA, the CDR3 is TGTGCCAGCACCTTTCCCGCTTTCTTT.

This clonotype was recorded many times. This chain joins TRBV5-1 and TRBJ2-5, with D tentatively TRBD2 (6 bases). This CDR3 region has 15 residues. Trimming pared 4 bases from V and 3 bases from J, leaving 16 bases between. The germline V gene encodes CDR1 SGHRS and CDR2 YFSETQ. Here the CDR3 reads CASSPHGTLKETQYF. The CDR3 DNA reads TGCGCCAGCAGCCCGCACGGGACTTTAAAAGAGACCCAGTACTTC.

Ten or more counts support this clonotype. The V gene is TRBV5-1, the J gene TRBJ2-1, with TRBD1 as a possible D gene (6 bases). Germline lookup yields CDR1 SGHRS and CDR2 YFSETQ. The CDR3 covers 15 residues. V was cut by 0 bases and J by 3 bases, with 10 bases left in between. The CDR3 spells CASSLVSGDYNEQFF. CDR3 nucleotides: TGCGCCAGCAGCTTGGTGTCAGGGGACTACAATGAGCAGTTCTTC. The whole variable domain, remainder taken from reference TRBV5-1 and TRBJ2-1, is KAGVTQTPRYLIKTRGQQVTLSCSPISGHRSVSWYQQTPGQGLQFLFEYFSETQRNKGNFPGRFSGRQFSNSRSEMNVSTLELGDSALYLCASSLVSGDYNEQFFGPGTRLTVL.

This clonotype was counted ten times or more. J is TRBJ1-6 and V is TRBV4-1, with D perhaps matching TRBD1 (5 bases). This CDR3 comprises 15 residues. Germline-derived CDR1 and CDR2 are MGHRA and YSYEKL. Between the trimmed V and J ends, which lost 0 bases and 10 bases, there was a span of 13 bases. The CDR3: CASSQDGQGESPLHF. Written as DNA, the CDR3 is TGCGCCAGCAGCCAAGACGGGCAGGGAGAATCACCCCTCCACTTT.

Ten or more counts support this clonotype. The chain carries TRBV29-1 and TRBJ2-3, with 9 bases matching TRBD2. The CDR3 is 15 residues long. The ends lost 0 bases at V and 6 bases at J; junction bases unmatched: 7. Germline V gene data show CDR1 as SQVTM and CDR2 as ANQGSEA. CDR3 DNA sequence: TGCAGCGTTGAAGATAGCGGGACTAGCCGGGATACGCAGTATTTT. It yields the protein CSVEDSGTSRDTQYF.

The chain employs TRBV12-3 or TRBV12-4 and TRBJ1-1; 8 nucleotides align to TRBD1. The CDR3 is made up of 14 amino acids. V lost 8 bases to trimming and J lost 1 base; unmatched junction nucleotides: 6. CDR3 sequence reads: CASGRTGWNTEAFF. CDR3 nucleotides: TGTGCCAGCGGCCGGACAGGGTGGAACACTGAAGCTTTCTTT.

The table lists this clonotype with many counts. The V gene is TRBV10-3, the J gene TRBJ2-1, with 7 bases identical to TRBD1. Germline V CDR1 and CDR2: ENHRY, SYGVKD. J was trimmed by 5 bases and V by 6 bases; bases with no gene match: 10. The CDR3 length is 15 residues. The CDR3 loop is CAIRKGQSSDNEQFF. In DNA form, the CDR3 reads TGTGCCATCAGGAAGGGACAGTCGTCCGACAATGAGCAGTTCTTC.

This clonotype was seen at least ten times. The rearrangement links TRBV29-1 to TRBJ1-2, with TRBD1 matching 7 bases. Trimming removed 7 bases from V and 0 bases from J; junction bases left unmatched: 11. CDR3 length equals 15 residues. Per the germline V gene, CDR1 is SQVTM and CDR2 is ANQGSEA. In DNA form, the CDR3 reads TGCAGCGCCGTACCAGCGGACAGGTCTAACTATGGCTACACCTTC. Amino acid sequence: CSAVPADRSNYGYTF.

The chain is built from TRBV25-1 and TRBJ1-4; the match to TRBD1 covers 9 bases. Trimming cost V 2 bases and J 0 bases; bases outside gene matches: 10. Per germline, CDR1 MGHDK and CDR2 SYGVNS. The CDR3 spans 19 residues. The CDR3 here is CASSEQTGGISATNEKLFF. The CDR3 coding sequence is TGTGCCAGCAGTGAACAAACAGGGGGCATATCTGCAACTAATGAAAAACTGTTTTTT.

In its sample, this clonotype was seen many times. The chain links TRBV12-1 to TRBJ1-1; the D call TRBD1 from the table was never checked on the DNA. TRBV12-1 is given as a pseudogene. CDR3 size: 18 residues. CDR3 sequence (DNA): TGTGCCAGCAGCTTTAGAACCACCCGGGGTCCAGGGAACACTGAAGCTTTCTTT. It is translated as CASSFRTTRGPGNTEAFF.

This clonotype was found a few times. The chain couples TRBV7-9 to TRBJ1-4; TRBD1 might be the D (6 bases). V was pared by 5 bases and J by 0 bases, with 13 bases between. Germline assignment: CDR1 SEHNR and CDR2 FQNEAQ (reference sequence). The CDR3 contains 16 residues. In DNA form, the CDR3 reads TGTGCCAGCAGCCCACAGGGAACAGCAACTAATGAAAAACTGTTTTTT. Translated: CASSPQGTATNEKLFF.

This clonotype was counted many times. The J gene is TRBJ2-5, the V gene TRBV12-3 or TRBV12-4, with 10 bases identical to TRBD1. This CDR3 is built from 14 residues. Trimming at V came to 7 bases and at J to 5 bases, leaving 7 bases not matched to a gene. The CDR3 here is CASKGQGFVETQYF. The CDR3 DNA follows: TGTGCCAGCAAGGGACAGGGGTTTGTGGAGACCCAGTACTTC.

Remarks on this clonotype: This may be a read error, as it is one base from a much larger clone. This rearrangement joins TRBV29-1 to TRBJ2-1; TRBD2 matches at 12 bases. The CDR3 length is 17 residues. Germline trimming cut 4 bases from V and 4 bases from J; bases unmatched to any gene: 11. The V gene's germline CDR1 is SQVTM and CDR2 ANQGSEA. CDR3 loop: CSVAGWTSGNRYNEQFF. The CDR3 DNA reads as TGCAGCGTTGCTGGCTGGACTAGCGGGAATAGGTACAATGAGCAGTTCTTC.

The DNA for the CDR3 is TGTGCCACCAGTGATTTGAGTCCTGGTGAGCAGTTCTTC. It yields the protein CATSDLSPGEQFF. The chain couples TRBV24-1 to TRBJ2-1; no clear D. Germline V gene sequence: CDR1 KGHDR, CDR2 SFDVKD. The ends were cut back, 0 bases at V and 9 bases at J, with 8 bases in the middle. CDR3 length: 13 amino acids.

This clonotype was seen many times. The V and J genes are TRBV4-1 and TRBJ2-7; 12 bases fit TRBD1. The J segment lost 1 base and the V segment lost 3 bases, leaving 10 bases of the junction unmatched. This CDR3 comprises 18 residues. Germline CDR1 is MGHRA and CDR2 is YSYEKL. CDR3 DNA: TGCGCCAGCAGCCAGGAGGGACAGGGGGCCCTGGGATCCTACGAGCAGTACTTC. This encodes CASSQEGQGALGSYEQYF.

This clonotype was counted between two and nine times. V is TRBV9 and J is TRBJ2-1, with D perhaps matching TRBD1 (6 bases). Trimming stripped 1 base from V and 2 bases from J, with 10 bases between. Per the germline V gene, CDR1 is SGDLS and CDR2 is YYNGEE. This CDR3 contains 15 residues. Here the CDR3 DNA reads TGTGCCAGCAGCGTATTGGGGGCCCCCTACAATGAGCAGTTCTTC. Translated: CASSVLGAPYNEQFF.

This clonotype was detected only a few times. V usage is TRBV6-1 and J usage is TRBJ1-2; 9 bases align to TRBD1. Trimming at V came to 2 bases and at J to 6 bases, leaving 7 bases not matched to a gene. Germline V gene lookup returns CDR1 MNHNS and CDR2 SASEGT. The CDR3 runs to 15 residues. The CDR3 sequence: CASSEFRTGANGYTF. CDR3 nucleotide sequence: TGTGCCAGCAGTGAATTCAGGACAGGGGCGAATGGCTACACCTTC.

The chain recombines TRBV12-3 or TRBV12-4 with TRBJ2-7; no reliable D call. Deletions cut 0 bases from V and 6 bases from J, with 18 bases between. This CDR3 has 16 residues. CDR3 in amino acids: CASSLAMLGPVGEQYF. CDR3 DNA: TGTGCCAGCAGTTTAGCGATGCTGGGTCCGGTTGGCGAGCAGTACTTC.